The source of this T cell receptor (beta chain) is a study of blood T cell repertoires in COVID-19. Study background: There were acute and convalescent COVID-19 samples, and they came from the United States, Italy and Spain. PBMCs, B-cell-depleted T cells, or T cells provided the cDNA or gDNA that made up the material.

Patients at the Seattle site were enrolled during active infection and followed longitudinally. The CDR3 spans 16 residues. Germline assignment: CDR1 SGHNT and CDR2 YENEEA. V lost 4 bases and J lost 4; bases outside the gene matches: 7. Produced via immunoSEQ multiplex PCR; TCRdb's table is partial and in-frame only. The table lists around 470,000 clones, approximately 92% of them singletons. The sample consisted of peripheral blood. The TCR comes from a man aged 18 to 30 with COVID-19, enrolled during active disease. V gene TRBV11-3 combines with J gene TRBJ2-6; 7 bases line up with TRBD1. The CDR3 reads CASSWLDRDGANVLTF. The CDR3 coding sequence is TGTGCCAGCAGCTGGCTTGACAGGGACGGGGCCAACGTCCTGACTTTC.